This T cell receptor (beta chain) derives from a study of CD4 T cells in relation to SARS-CoV-2 and coronaviruses. The CDR3 runs to 14 residues. The germline V gene encodes CDR1 KGHDR and CDR2 SFDVKD. V was pared by 6 bases and J by 8 bases, with 7 bases of the junction left unmatched. Assay used: immunoSEQ multiplex PCR; TCRdb lists only in-frame clones, some missing. The sample includes some 64,000 clones, 85% to 95% of them seen just once. The unexposed donors gave CD4+ T cells in about 2011-2018, prior to COVID-19. The J gene is TRBJ2-3, the V gene TRBV24-1; TRBD1 matches at 10 bases. The clonotype comes from a human donor in good health. The sequenced sample was naive CD4+ T cells from PBMCs. This sample's subset: naive CD4+ T cells isolated by negative enrichment. The CDR3 sequence is CATSRDRGSGTQYF. The CDR3 region has the DNA TGTGCCACCAGTCGGGACAGGGGATCTGGTACGCAGTATTTT.